These 2 T cell receptor beta chains were all obtained from the same sample, sequenced in a study of T cells in Graves' hyperthyroidism and ophthalmopathy. Amplified TCR beta CDR3 regions came from RNA transcripts. RT-PCR in the first round (using the HTBI primer set) targeted the TCR CDR3. One entry per CDR3 protein, called by TCRdb with MiXCR from the multiplex PCR reads. The repertoire holds around 300,000 distinct CDR3 sequences, with 25% to 30% as singletons. The sequencing input was blood. Receptor source: a man between 40 and 49 years old with Graves' hyperthyroidism that later progressed to Graves' ophthalmopathy.

The chain couples TRBV12-3 or TRBV12-4 to TRBJ1-3; D is uncertain. The CDR3 length is 15 residues. V was shortened by 6 bases and J by 0 bases, with 12 bases between the two germline ends. The CDR3 region is CASSERTVSGNTIYF. DNA for the CDR3: TGTGCCAGCAGCGAACGGACGGTCTCTGGAAACACCATATATTTT.

The rearrangement joins TRBV27 to TRBJ1-1, with D maybe TRBD1 (5 bases). The CDR3 sequence is 14 residues long. Looked up from germline, CDR1 is MNHEY and CDR2 is SMNVEV (reference sequence). V was shortened by 6 bases and J by 1 base, with 12 bases between the two germline ends. The CDR3 DNA follows: TGTGCCAGCAGCTTCCGGACACCGAACACTGAAGCTTTCTTT. Amino acid sequence: CASSFRTPNTEAFF.